The 5 T cell receptor beta chains listed next were all sequenced from one sample in a study of cytomegalovirus exposure and HLA in healthy donors. Primers included in the PCR were 60 Vbeta and 13 Jbeta primers. Using immunoSEQ multiplex PCR, the repertoire was profiled, and TCRdb retains in-frame clones only, with some absent. The table shows some 120,000 clones, with about four fifths occurring only once. The material sequenced was PBMCs. The receptor set was obtained from a woman between 18 and 29 years old in good health and CMV-seronegative.

CDR3 in amino acids: CASRMGLQTGGNTEAFF. DNA of the CDR3: TGTGCCAGCCGAATGGGCCTTCAGACAGGGGGGAACACTGAAGCTTTCTTT. The chain is built from TRBV18 and TRBJ1-1, with 9 bases lining up with TRBD1. In germline, CDR1 is KGHSH, CDR2 LQKENI. With 8 bases clipped from V and 1 base from J, the junction kept 14 bases outside the gene matches. The length of the CDR3 is 17 residues.

This clone showed up just once. CDR3 sequence (DNA): TGTGCCAGCAGTGAATTCCCCAGATCTAGCAATCAGCCCCAGCATTTT. The encoded protein is CASSEFPRSSNQPQHF. This chain uses TRBV6-1 with TRBJ1-5, with D unclear. Germline V gene sequence: CDR1 MNHNS, CDR2 SASEGT. The length of the CDR3 is 16 residues. V gave up 2 bases and J gave up 0 bases, with 11 bases separating them.

The rearrangement links TRBV28 to TRBJ1-2; weak D call: TRBD1 (5 bases). V lost 3 bases and J lost 5, with 13 bases in between. The CDR3 runs to 14 residues. Germline V gene lookup returns CDR1 MDHEN and CDR2 SYDVKM. The CDR3 bases are TGTGCCAGCAGTTTTCGCCAGGGTTGGTATGGCTACACCTTC. Translating it yields CASSFRQGWYGYTF.

Notes on this clone: Other nucleotide sequences in the sample specify the same CDR3. V and J are TRBV15 and TRBJ2-7; unclear D gene. Germline loops: CDR1 LNHNV, CDR2 YYDKDF (reference sequence). V was cut by 0 bases and J by 3 bases, with 3 bases left in between. The CDR3 is made up of 12 amino acids. The CDR3 loop reads CATSRDYYEQYF. The CDR3 bases are TGTGCCACCAGCAGAGATTACTACGAGCAGTACTTC.

This chain connects TRBV19 to TRBJ2-7; D may be TRBD1 (6 bases). Germline values: CDR1 LNHDA, CDR2 SQIVND (reference sequence). The length of the CDR3 is 15 residues. Trimming took off 3 bases at V and 3 bases at J, with 15 bases between the two ends. The CDR3 DNA sequence: TGTGCCAGTAGTATGAAGGCGACAGGCGTCTACGAGCAGTACTTC. It codes for CASSMKATGVYEQYF.